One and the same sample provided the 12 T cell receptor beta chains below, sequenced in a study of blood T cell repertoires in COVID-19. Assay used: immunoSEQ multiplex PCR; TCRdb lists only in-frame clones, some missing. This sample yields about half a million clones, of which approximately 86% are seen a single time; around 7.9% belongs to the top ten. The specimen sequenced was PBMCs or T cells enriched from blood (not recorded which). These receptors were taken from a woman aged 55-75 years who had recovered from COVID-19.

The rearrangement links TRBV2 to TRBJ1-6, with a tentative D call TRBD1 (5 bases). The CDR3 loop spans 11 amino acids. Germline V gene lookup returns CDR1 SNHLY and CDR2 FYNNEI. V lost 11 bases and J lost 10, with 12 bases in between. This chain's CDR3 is CALEGVSPLHF. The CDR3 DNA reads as TGTGCCTTAGAAGGGGTATCACCCCTCCACTTT.

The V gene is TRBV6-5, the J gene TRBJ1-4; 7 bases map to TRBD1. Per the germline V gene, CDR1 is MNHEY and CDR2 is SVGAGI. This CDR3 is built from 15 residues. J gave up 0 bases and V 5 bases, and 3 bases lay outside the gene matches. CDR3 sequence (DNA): TGTGCCAGCAGTAGACAGGGAGCAACTAATGAAAAACTGTTTTTT. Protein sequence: CASSRQGATNEKLFF.

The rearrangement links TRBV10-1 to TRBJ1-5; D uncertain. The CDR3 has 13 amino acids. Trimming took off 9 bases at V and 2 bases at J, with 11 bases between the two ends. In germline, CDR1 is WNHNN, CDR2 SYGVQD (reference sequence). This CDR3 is CARHLERNQPQHF. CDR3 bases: TGCGCCAGGCATTTGGAGCGCAATCAGCCCCAGCATTTT.

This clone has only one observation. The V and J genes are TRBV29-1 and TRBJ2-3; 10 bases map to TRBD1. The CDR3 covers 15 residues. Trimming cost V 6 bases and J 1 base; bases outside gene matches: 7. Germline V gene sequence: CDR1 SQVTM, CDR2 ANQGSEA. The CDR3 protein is CSVDPGTGGTDTQYF. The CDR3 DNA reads TGCAGCGTCGACCCCGGGACAGGGGGCACAGATACGCAGTATTTT.

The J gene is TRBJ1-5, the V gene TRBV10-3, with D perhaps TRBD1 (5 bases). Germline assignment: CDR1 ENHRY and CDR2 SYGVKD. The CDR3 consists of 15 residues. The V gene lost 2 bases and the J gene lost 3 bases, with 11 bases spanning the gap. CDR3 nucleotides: TGTGCCATCAGTGAGACCATAGGGGTCAATCAGCCCCAGCATTTT. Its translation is CAISETIGVNQPQHF.

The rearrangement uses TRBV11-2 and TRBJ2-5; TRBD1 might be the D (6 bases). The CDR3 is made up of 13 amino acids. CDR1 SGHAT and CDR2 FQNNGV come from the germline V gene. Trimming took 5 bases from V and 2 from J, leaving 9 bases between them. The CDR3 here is CASSTGNQETQYF. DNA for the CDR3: TGTGCCAGCAGCACAGGGAATCAAGAGACCCAGTACTTC.

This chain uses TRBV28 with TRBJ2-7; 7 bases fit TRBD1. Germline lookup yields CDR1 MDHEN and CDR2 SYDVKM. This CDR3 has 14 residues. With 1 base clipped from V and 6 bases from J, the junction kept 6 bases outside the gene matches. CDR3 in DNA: TGTGCCAGCAGTTTATATAAGGGGGCGGTCGAGCAGTACGTC. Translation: CASSLYKGAVEQYV.

This chain's CDR3 is CASSLGGFAEAFF. The CDR3 DNA follows: TGTGCCAGCAGCCTGGGAGGGTTCGCTGAAGCTTTCTTT. The rearrangement joins TRBV11-2 to TRBJ1-1, with D unresolved. Germline V lookup: CDR1 SGHAT, CDR2 FQNNGV. V lost 5 bases, J lost 6 bases, and 13 bases lay in between. The CDR3 covers 13 residues. The variable domain in full, with the rest retrieved from reference TRBV11-2 and TRBJ1-1, is EAGVAQSPRYKIIEKRQSVAFWCNPISGHATLYWYQQILGQGPKLLIQFQNNGVVDDSQLPKDRFSAERLKGVDSTLKIQPAKLEDSAVYLCASSLGGFAEAFFGQGTRLTVV.

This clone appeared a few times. The DNA of the CDR3 is TGTGCCAGCATCGGTCTAGAAGGCGGGGAGCTGTTTTTT. This translates into CASIGLEGGELFF. The V gene is TRBV2, the J gene TRBJ2-2; unclear D gene. Trimming shortened V by 7 bases and J by 7 bases, and 13 bases separated the two germline ends. The CDR3 length is 13 residues. Per germline, CDR1 SNHLY and CDR2 FYNNEI.

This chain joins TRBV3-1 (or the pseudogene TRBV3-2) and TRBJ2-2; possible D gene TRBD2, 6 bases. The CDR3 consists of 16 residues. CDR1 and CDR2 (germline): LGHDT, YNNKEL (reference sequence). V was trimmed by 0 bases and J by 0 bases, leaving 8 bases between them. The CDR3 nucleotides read TGTGCCAGCAGCCAAGATGGAGGGACGAACACCGGGGAGCTGTTTTTT. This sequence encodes CASSQDGGTNTGELFF.

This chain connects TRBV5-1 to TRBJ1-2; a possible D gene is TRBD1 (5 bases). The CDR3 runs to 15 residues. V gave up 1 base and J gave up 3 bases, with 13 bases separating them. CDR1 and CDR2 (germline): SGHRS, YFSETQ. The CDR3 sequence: CASSLRQGVHYGYTF. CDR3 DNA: TGCGCCAGCAGCTTGCGGCAGGGTGTTCACTATGGCTACACCTTC.

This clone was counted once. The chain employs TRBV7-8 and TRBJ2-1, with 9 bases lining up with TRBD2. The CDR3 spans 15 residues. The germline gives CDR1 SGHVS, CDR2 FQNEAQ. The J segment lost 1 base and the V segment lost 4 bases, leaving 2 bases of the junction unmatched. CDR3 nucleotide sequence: TGTGCCAGCAGCTCTAGCGGGGTATCCTACAATGAGCAGTTCTTC. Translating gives CASSSSGVSYNEQFF.